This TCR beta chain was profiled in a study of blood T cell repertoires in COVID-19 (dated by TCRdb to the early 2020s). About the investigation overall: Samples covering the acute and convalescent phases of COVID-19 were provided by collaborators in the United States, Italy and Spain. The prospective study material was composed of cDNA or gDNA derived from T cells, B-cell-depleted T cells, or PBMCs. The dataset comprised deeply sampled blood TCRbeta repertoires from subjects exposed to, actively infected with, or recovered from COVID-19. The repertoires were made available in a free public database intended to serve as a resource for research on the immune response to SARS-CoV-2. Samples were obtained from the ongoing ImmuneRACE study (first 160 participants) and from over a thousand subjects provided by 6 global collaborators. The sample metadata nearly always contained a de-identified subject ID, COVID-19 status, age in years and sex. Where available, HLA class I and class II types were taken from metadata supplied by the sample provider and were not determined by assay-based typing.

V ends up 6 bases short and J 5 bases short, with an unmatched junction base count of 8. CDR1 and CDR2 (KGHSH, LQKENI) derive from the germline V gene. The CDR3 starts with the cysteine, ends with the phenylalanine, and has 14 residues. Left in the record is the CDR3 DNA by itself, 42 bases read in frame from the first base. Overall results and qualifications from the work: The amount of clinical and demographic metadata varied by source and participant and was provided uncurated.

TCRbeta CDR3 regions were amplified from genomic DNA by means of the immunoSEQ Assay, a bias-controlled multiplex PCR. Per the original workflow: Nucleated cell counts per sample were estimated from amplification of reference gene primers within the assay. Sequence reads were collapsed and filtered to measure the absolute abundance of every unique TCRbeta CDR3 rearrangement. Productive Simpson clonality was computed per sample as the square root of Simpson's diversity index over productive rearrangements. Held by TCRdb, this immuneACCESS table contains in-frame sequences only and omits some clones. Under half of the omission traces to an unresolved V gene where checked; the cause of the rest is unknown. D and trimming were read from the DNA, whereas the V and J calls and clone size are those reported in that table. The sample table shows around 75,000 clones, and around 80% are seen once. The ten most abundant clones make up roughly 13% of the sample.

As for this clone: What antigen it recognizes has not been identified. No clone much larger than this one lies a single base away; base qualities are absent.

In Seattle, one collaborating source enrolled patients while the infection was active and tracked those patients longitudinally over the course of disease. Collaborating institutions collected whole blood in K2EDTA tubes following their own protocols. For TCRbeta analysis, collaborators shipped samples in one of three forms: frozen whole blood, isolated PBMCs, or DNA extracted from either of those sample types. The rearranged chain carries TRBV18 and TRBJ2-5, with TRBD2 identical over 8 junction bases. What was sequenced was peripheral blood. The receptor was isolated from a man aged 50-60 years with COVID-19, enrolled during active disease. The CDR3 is CASSSAGVAETQYF. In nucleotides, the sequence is TGTGCCAGCTCTTCAGCGGGAGTGGCGGAGACCCAGTACTTC.